This T cell receptor (beta chain) came from a study of blood T cells in healthy people across ages (dated by TCRdb to 2013 to 2016). Regarding the complete study: Template switching captured roughly one uniquely barcoded TCR beta cDNA molecule per two T cells in model experiments. To track age-related changes in TCR beta repertoire diversity, the study relied on deep sequencing normalized with unique cDNA molecular identifiers. The donors were divided into four age groups: young (average approximately 17 years), middle-aged (about 41), aged (approximately 64) and long-lived (about 80). To avoid experimental bias, donors of different ages were distributed randomly across sequencing lanes. Two additional independent replicas of 1 million unique cDNA reads from the same blood draw were analyzed for two donors (one aged 18 to 29 and one aged 80 or older). Study-wide findings and limitations: Since profiling was done on bulk unsorted PBMCs, naive and antigen-experienced compartments could not be conclusively compared. The long-lived group showed more naive CD4+ T cells, fewer expanded clones and increased TCR diversity than the aged group, suggesting age selection. Because donor CMV infection status was unknown, age-related changes in expanded clonotypes were potentially confounded. Total diversity estimates from one million sequenced T cells were considered lower bounds and underestimates. Observed TCR beta diversity correlated strongly with the percentage of naive T cells measured by flow cytometry. As age increased, observed TCR beta diversity per million T cells dropped in a roughly linear way, and a significant reduction was already evident by age about 40.

Systemically healthy Caucasian individuals from Russia, 39 in total and aged about 6 to 100 years, were included as donors. Around 10 milliliters of peripheral blood were collected from each donor into EDTA-treated Vacutainer tubes. Ficoll-Paque density-gradient centrifugation was used to isolate PBMCs, with at least 7 million per sample. Trizol reagent was used to extract total RNA from the PBMCs, yielding at least 6 micrograms per sample. For every donor, flow cytometry on a PBMC aliquot measured the percentage of naive CD45RAhigh/CD27high T cells. Receptors were amplified or captured by 5' RACE. This sample was sequenced with an Illumina HiSeq 2500. A second PCR of about 7 to 12 cycles was run with a J-beta primer mix and a sample-barcoded 5' primer. A unique molecular identifier was introduced onto each TCR beta cDNA molecule by a template-switch 5' adaptor carrying 12 random nucleotides. Each sample yielded at least 3 million CDR3-containing paired-end reads. All of the RNA was converted into first-strand cDNA using the Mint cDNA synthesis kit, with a TRBC-specific oligonucleotide serving as the primer. Following uracil-DNA glycosylase treatment, all cDNA underwent a first 18-cycle PCR with the universal primers M1SS and BC2_uni_R. The authors' analysis ran thus. Each sample was normalized by randomly selecting 1 million high-quality reads, each carrying a distinct molecular identifier. Instead of being binned into consensus sequences, reads with shared molecular identifiers were discarded. MiTCR, set to a Q25 quality threshold and the strictest error-elimination algorithm, was used for CDR3 identification, clonotype clustering and error correction. Lower-bound total TCR beta diversity was estimated with a nonparametric unseen species model using Euler transformation. TCRdb's own reprocessing of the public reads used fastp at Q25 and MiXCR and kept productive beta chains. Duplicate CDR3 protein sequences are folded into a single record with the most common DNA and genes. What appears here as the V and J calls and clone size reflects TCRdb's work, not the paper's. The sample table shows fewer than 750,000 distinct CDR3 sequences, and 45% to 60% are seen once. Of the sample, roughly 12% is held by the ten largest clones.

Trimming takes 5 bases from V and 5 bases from J, and the germline ends sit 14 bases apart. Including the terminal cysteine and phenylalanine, the CDR3 comprises 14 residues. The sequence is cut down to CDR3 DNA, 42 bases in frame from base 1. CDR1 MGHRA and CDR2 YSYEKL are derived from the germline V gene. This clonotype occurred once. Its binding antigen is unknown. No base-level quality is on record; no much larger clone is a single base apart. One read gives only weak evidence. The rearrangement joined TRBV4-1 to TRBJ2-3; TRBD2 is a possible D gene, resting on 5 matching bases. The specimen sequenced was blood. The clonotype comes from an elderly woman in good health. At the DNA level, the sequence is TGCGCCAGCAGCGCGGGTGGAGGTAAAGATACGCAGTATTTT. Translated, this is CASSAGGGKDTQYF.